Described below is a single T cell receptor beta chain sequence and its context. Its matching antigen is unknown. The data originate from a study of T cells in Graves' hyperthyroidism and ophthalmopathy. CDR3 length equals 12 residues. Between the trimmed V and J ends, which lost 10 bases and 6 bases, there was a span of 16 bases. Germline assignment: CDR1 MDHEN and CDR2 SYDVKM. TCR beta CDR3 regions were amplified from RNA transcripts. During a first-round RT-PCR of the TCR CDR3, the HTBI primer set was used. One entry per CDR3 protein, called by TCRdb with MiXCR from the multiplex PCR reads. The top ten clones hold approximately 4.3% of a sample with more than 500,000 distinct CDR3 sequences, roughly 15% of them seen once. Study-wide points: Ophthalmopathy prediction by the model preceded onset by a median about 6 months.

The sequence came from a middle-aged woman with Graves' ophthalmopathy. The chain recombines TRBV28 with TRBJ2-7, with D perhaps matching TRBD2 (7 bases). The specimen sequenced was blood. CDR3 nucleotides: TGTGCCATCATGGGGGGGGCGCGCGAGCAGTACTTC. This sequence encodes CAIMGGAREQYF.